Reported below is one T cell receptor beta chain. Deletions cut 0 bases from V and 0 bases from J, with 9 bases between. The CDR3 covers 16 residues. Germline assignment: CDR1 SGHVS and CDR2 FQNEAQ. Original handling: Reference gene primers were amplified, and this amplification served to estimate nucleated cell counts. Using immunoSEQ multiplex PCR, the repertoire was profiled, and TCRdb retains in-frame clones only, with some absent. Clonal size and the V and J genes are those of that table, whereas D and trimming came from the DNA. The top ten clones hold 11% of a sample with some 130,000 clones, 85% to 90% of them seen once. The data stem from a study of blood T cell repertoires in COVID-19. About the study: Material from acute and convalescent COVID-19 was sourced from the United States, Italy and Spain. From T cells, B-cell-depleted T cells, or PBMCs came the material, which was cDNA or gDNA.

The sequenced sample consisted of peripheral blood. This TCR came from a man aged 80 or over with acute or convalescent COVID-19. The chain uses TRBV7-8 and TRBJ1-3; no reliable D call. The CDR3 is CASSLALQVSGNTIYF. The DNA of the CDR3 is TGTGCCAGCAGCTTAGCCCTTCAGGTCTCTGGAAACACCATATATTTT.